The source of this TCR beta chain is a study of shared clonotypes between healthy human individuals. Study-level findings and limits: Some clonotypes were shared by all four sorted-subset donors, while others were not shared. The non-shared ones had lower generation probabilities than the shared ones. Around 4.7% was the fraction of naive CD4 clonotypes found shared across a few donors.

The method was immunoSEQ multiplex PCR; TCRdb's version includes in-frame clones alone and lacks a portion of them. The sample has millions of clones; 85% to 95% are singletons. This clone was observed once. Its antigen is currently unknown. This CDR3 is 13 amino acids long. Germline assignment: CDR1 SNHLY and CDR2 FYNNEI. V lost 8 bases, J lost 1 base, and 9 bases lay in between. All participating donors were Caucasian adults from Nashville, Tennessee. The authors divided CD4+ cells into CD45RA+ naive and CD45RA-negative memory subsets. The V gene is TRBV2, the J gene TRBJ2-1; D gene uncertain. Material for sequencing was naive CD4+ T cells from PBMCs. Subset described: CD45RA+ positively selected. The source of this sequence is a man between 18 and 35 years old in good health. Some clones in this sample may be carry-over from other donors' samples. The CDR3 is CASLVGSYNEQFF. The CDR3 DNA sequence: TGTGCCAGCCTCGTGGGTTCCTACAATGAGCAGTTCTTC.